Below are 31 T cell receptor beta chains sequenced from a single sample in a study of cytomegalovirus exposure and HLA in healthy donors (dated by TCRdb to the late 2010s). Receptor libraries were prepared by the immunoSEQ multiplex PCR assay. The multiplex PCR relied on a mix of 60 forward primers for TCR Vbeta segments and 13 reverse primers for TCR Jbeta segments. TCRdb re-hosts the immuneACCESS table, in-frame sequences only. Its copies lack some clones; in the studies checked, an unresolved V gene accounts for under half of them, and the cause for the rest is not known. For this sample there are tens of thousands of clones; around 74% appear just once. The ten top clones hold 6.2% of the sample. The material sequenced was PBMCs. The receptor source for this set is a woman between 45 and 65 years old in good health and CMV-seropositive.

The chain has TRBV7-9 and TRBJ2-5; the match to TRBD1 covers 8 bases. Germline V gene sequence: CDR1 SEHNR, CDR2 FQNEAQ (reference sequence). V dropped 1 base and J dropped 5; count of bases not matched to a gene: 3. The CDR3 consists of 14 residues. The CDR3, as DNA: TGTGCCAGCAGCTTAGTCAGGGACAGGGAGACCCAGTACTTC. Amino acid sequence: CASSLVRDRETQYF. Complete variable domain (other parts from reference TRBV7-9 and TRBJ2-5): DTGVSQNPRHKITKRGQNVTFRCDPISEHNRLYWYRQTLGQGPEFLTYFQNEAQLEKSRLLSDRFSAERPKGSFSTLEIQRTEQGDSAMYLCASSLVRDRETQYFGPGTRLLVL.

The J gene is TRBJ1-1, the V gene TRBV25-1; maybe TRBD1 (6 bases). V lost 2 bases and J 0 bases, leaving 7 bases between the germline ends. Germline lookup yields CDR1 MGHDK and CDR2 SYGVNS. The CDR3 consists of 14 residues. The CDR3 nucleotides are TGTGCCAGCAGTGAAGGGGGCCTGAACACTGAAGCTTTCTTT. This codes for CASSEGGLNTEAFF.

The CDR3: CASSLQGANYGYTF. As DNA, the CDR3 is TGTGCCAGCAGTCTTCAGGGGGCTAACTATGGCTACACCTTC. The chain uses TRBV5-4 and TRBJ1-2; 7 positions match TRBD1. The CDR3 sequence is 14 residues long. Germline CDR1 reads SGHNT; CDR2 reads YYREEE (reference sequence). Trimming removed 5 bases from V and 0 bases from J; junction bases left unmatched: 4.

The chain combines TRBV6-5 with TRBJ2-2, with D uncertain. The CDR3 runs to 14 residues. Germline-derived CDR1 and CDR2 are MNHEY and SVGAGI. Trimming shortened V by 4 bases and J by 1 base, and 7 bases separated the two germline ends. CDR3 in amino acids: CASSLSRNTGELFF. The CDR3, as DNA: TGTGCCAGCAGTTTGTCCAGGAACACCGGGGAGCTGTTTTTT.

The genes are TRBV5-1 and TRBJ1-5; D remains unclear. This CDR3 has 14 residues. From germline, CDR1 is SGHRS and CDR2 YFSETQ. Trimming removed 2 bases at V and 3 bases at J, with 9 bases between. This CDR3 reads CASSLAGTNQPQHF. The CDR3, as DNA: TGCGCCAGCAGCTTAGCGGGAACCAATCAGCCCCAGCATTTT.

Points on this clone: The sample has other DNA sequences that encode this CDR3 too. V gene TRBV30 combines with J gene TRBJ2-7, with TRBD2 matching 7 bases. The V segment lost 5 bases and the J segment 4 bases; nucleotides outside the gene matches: 5. The CDR3 is 12 residues long. CDR1 is GTSNPN, CDR2 SVGIG, per germline (reference sequence). This CDR3 is CAWSGGAYEQYF. CDR3 sequence (DNA): TGTGCCTGGTCGGGGGGAGCATACGAGCAGTACTTC.

This clone occurred a few times. The V gene is TRBV6-4, the J gene TRBJ1-1, with a possible D match to TRBD1 (5 bases). The germline V and J ends were trimmed by 0 bases and 6 bases, with 11 bases remaining between them. The CDR3 contains 14 residues. The V gene's germline CDR1 is MRHNA and CDR2 SNTAGT. In DNA form, the CDR3 reads TGTGCCAGCAGTGACTCGTCGGACAACCCTGAAGCTTTCTTT. Amino acid sequence: CASSDSSDNPEAFF.

The V and J genes are TRBV30 and TRBJ1-3; the D gene is possibly TRBD1 (5 bases). This CDR3 has 14 residues. From germline, CDR1 is GTSNPN and CDR2 SVGIG (reference sequence). The V end was cut by 2 bases, the J end by 0 bases, with 8 bases between. The CDR3 sequence: CAWSRGSSGNTIYF. The CDR3 DNA sequence: TGTGCCTGGAGTAGGGGAAGCTCTGGAAACACCATATATTTT.

The genes are TRBV2 and TRBJ1-3, with TRBD1 identical over 10 bases. CDR3 length: 16 residues. The germline V gene encodes CDR1 SNHLY and CDR2 FYNNEI. V was pared by 6 bases and J by 0 bases, with 5 bases of the junction left unmatched. The CDR3 protein is CASSPRTGGSGNTIYF. The CDR3 nucleotides are TGTGCCAGCAGCCCCCGGACAGGGGGCTCTGGAAACACCATATATTTT.

The chain links TRBV7-8 to TRBJ1-5; 8 positions match TRBD1. The CDR3 is 16 residues long. Germline lookup yields CDR1 SGHVS and CDR2 FQNEAQ. Trimming took 2 bases from V and 6 from J; bases not matched to a gene: 9. CDR3 sequence reads: CASSLSPGGFGQPQHF. Written as DNA, the CDR3 is TGTGCCAGCAGCTTATCTCCAGGGGGCTTCGGTCAGCCCCAGCATTTT.

V is TRBV29-1 and J is TRBJ2-1; TRBD2 matches at 8 bases. The CDR3 consists of 13 residues. CDR1 SQVTM and CDR2 ANQGSEA come from the germline V gene. The V gene end was trimmed by 5 bases and the J gene end by 4 bases; junction bases not matched to a gene: 4. CDR3 in DNA: TGCAGCGTTAGACTAGCGAAATACAATGAGCAGTTCTTC. Protein product: CSVRLAKYNEQFF.

The rearrangement links TRBV4-2 to TRBJ2-5; 9 nucleotides agree with TRBD2. Germline V CDR1 and CDR2: LGHNA, YNFKEQ. The CDR3 is 16 residues long. Unmatched junction bases numbered 4, after V lost 0 bases and J lost 2 bases. CDR3 sequence: CASSQDRTSEQETQYF. The CDR3 DNA reads as TGTGCCAGCAGCCAAGATAGGACTAGCGAACAAGAGACCCAGTACTTC.

The gene calls are TRBV4-2 and TRBJ2-7; a possible D gene is TRBD2 (5 bases). V gave up 4 bases and J gave up 3 bases, with 22 bases separating them. CDR1 and CDR2 (germline): LGHNA, YNFKEQ. This CDR3 has 17 amino acids. The CDR3 spells CASSRRGVGSPLYEQYF. The CDR3 DNA follows: TGTGCCAGCAGCCGCCGGGGAGTAGGGAGTCCCCTCTACGAGCAGTACTTC.

The chain combines TRBV27 with TRBJ1-5, with D possibly being TRBD1 (6 bases). V lost 11 bases and J 2 bases, leaving 19 bases between the germline ends. The germline V gene encodes CDR1 MNHEY and CDR2 SMNVEV (reference sequence). The length of the CDR3 is 15 residues. CDR3 protein: CACGQQTRGNQPQHF. CDR3 in DNA: TGTGCCTGCGGACAGCAAACACGGGGCAATCAGCCCCAGCATTTT.

CDR3 DNA sequence: TGTGCCAGCAGCCTAGGACAGCTCGACTATGGCTACACCTTC. This encodes CASSLGQLDYGYTF. The chain couples TRBV5-6 to TRBJ1-2; tentative D call: TRBD1 (6 bases). Germline V lookup: CDR1 SGHDT, CDR2 YYEEEE. The CDR3 has 14 amino acids. Between the trimmed V and J ends, which lost 4 bases and 3 bases, there was a span of 13 bases. Combining the CDR3 with reference TRBV5-6 and TRBJ1-2 gives the whole variable domain DAGVTQSPTHLIKTRGQQVTLRCSPKSGHDTVSWYQQALGQGPQFIFQYYEEEERQRGNFPDRFSGHQFPNYSSELNVNALLLGDSALYLCASSLGQLDYGYTFGSGTRLTVV.

The chain combines TRBV10-2 with TRBJ2-3; D is perhaps TRBD2 (6 bases). V lost 8 bases and J lost 6, with 15 bases in between. This CDR3 contains 13 residues. Per the germline V gene, CDR1 is WSHSY and CDR2 is SAAADI. CDR3 protein: CASGLRGMDTQYF. The CDR3 bases are TGCGCCAGCGGTCTCCGGGGGATGGATACGCAGTATTTT.

The gene calls are TRBV19 and TRBJ1-2, with D hard to call. V was cut by 4 bases and J by 4 bases, with 22 bases left in between. CDR1 and CDR2 from the germline V gene are LNHDA and SQIVND (reference sequence). The CDR3 has 17 amino acids. The CDR3 spells CASSTGEQLNPRYGYTF. The CDR3 region has the DNA TGTGCCAGTAGTACTGGCGAACAGCTCAACCCACGCTATGGCTACACCTTC.

The genes are TRBV19 and TRBJ2-1; 7 bases line up with TRBD1. CDR1 and CDR2 (germline): LNHDA, SQIVND (reference sequence). V lost 5 bases, J lost 0 bases, and 7 bases stayed unmatched. The CDR3 runs 16 residues. The CDR3: CASSRRGPSSYNEQFF. The DNA for the CDR3 is TGTGCCAGTAGTCGAAGGGGGCCAAGCTCCTACAATGAGCAGTTCTTC.

CDR3 residues: CASSLLQGGSYNSPLHF. In DNA form, the CDR3 reads TGTGCCAGCAGTTTATTGCAAGGGGGCTCCTATAATTCACCCCTCCACTTT. The rearrangement links TRBV28 to TRBJ1-6; perhaps TRBD1 as D (6 bases). The length of the CDR3 is 17 residues. CDR1 is MDHEN and CDR2 is SYDVKM in the germline V gene. Trimming cost V 1 base and J 0 bases, with 10 bases left between them.

The CDR3 is CASSLESEAFF. For the CDR3, the DNA is TGTGCCAGCAGCTTAGAGAGTGAAGCTTTCTTT. The chain recombines TRBV7-9 with TRBJ1-1; D is unresolved. Trimming pared 1 base from V and 7 bases from J, leaving 4 bases between. Germline CDR1 is SEHNR and CDR2 is FQNEAQ (reference sequence). This CDR3 comprises 11 residues.

V usage is TRBV11-3 and J usage is TRBJ2-5; TRBD2 might be the D (6 bases). From germline, CDR1 is SGHNT and CDR2 YENEEA. The V and J ends lost 4 bases and 7 bases respectively, with 13 bases between them. CDR3 length: 13 residues. The CDR3 DNA reads TGTGCCAGCAGCTGGACGGGAGAGGGGACCCAGTACTTC. It encodes CASSWTGEGTQYF.

The chain employs TRBV5-4 and TRBJ1-2; 7 nucleotides match TRBD1. V lost 1 base to trimming and J lost 1 base; unmatched junction nucleotides: 10. Germline lookup yields CDR1 SGHNT and CDR2 YYREEE (reference sequence). The CDR3 covers 17 residues. The CDR3 bases are TGTGCCAGCAGCTTGTATGGGACAGCCTCTCTTAACTATGGCTACACCTTC. It encodes CASSLYGTASLNYGYTF. The whole variable domain, filled in from reference TRBV5-4 and TRBJ1-2, reads ETGVTQSPTHLIKTRGQQVTLRCSSQSGHNTVSWYQQALGQGPQFIFQYYREEENGRGNFPPRFSGLQFPNYSSELNVNALELDDSALYLCASSLYGTASLNYGYTFGSGTRLTVV.

CDR3 coding DNA: TGTGCCAGCTCTAGAGGGACGGGACTTTACAATGAGCAGTTCTTC. Translating it yields CASSRGTGLYNEQFF. The V gene is TRBV18, the J gene TRBJ2-1; D possibly corresponds to TRBD2 (6 bases). This CDR3 has 15 amino acids. Trimming removed 6 bases from V and 4 bases from J, with 16 bases in between. Germline lookup yields CDR1 KGHSH and CDR2 LQKENI.

This chain connects TRBV21-1 to TRBJ1-1; TRBD1 was called by the table and not checked on the DNA. TRBV21-1 is a pseudogene segment. The CDR3 sequence is 14 residues long. The CDR3 DNA is TGTGCCAGCAGCAAGTATGCAGGGGCTCGTGAAGCTTTCTTT. Its translation is CASSKYAGAREAFF.

The chain employs TRBV5-6 and TRBJ2-4; no clear D. The V gene lost 3 bases and the J gene lost 0 bases, with 16 bases spanning the gap. The CDR3 totals 17 residues. Germline assignment: CDR1 SGHDT and CDR2 YYEEEE. The CDR3 DNA follows: TGTGCCAGCAGCTCTTCTCCCTATAGAGTAGCCAAAAACATTCAGTACTTC. It codes for CASSSSPYRVAKNIQYF.

The V and J genes are TRBV30 and TRBJ1-1; D remains ambiguous. Germline CDR1 reads GTSNPN; CDR2 reads SVGIG (reference sequence). CDR3 length equals 16 residues. Trimming took off 2 bases at V and 2 bases at J, with 18 bases between the two ends. This CDR3 is CAWSPSNANYNTEAFF. The CDR3, as DNA: TGTGCCTGGAGTCCCTCTAATGCCAACTATAACACTGAAGCTTTCTTT.

This chain links TRBV7-9 with TRBJ1-5; maybe TRBD1 (5 bases). Trimming removed 3 bases from V and 3 bases from J, with 15 bases in between. The CDR3 extends over 16 amino acids. Germline CDR1 SEHNR, CDR2 FQNEAQ (reference sequence). The CDR3 sequence is CASSFGPWGDNQPQHF. CDR3 sequence (DNA): TGTGCCAGCAGCTTTGGCCCCTGGGGGGACAATCAGCCCCAGCATTTT.

The V and J genes are TRBV6-1 and TRBJ1-1; no reliable D call. CDR3 length equals 16 residues. Between the trimmed V and J ends, which lost 3 bases and 4 bases, there was a span of 18 bases. CDR1 and CDR2 from the germline V gene are MNHNS and SASEGT. CDR3 protein: CASSEAARGYGTEAFF. The CDR3 DNA reads TGTGCCAGCAGTGAGGCAGCTAGAGGTTATGGCACTGAAGCTTTCTTT.

The rearrangement uses TRBV6-5 and TRBJ2-2; 8 positions match TRBD2. This CDR3 is 13 amino acids long. The V and J ends lost 6 bases and 5 bases, in that order; junction bases with no gene match: 2. CDR1 is MNHEY, CDR2 SVGAGI, per germline. The CDR3 protein is CASRRGGTGELFF. The DNA for the CDR3 is TGTGCCAGCAGACGGGGGGGAACCGGGGAGCTGTTTTTT.

The rearrangement links TRBV19 to TRBJ2-1; D not resolved. The CDR3 is made up of 13 amino acids. With 2 bases removed from V and 3 bases from J, the gap between germline ends came to 5 bases. Germline CDR1 is LNHDA and CDR2 is SQIVND (reference sequence). CDR3 bases: TGTGCCAGTAGTATAAATCTCTACAATGAGCAGTTCTTC. It encodes CASSINLYNEQFF.

As DNA, the CDR3 is TGTGCCAGCAGAAACAGGGGGAATACTGAAGCTTTCTTT. This encodes CASRNRGNTEAFF. The chain is built from TRBV2 and TRBJ1-1, with 8 bases aligning to TRBD1. V was pared by 6 bases and J by 5 bases, with 5 bases of the junction left unmatched. The CDR3 sequence is 13 residues long. Germline V gives CDR1 SNHLY, CDR2 FYNNEI.